The sequence of this T cell receptor beta chain was determined in a study of blood T cell repertoires in COVID-19. Overall study: T cells, B-cell-depleted T cells, or PBMCs provided the cDNA or gDNA that served as material.

Profiling relied on immunoSEQ multiplex PCR, and the TCRdb table lists in-frame clones only, not all of them. The sample holds roughly 260,000 clones, approximately 89% seen once. CDR3 size: 17 residues. Source material: peripheral blood. The TCR originated in a man in his forties who had recovered from COVID-19. V usage is TRBV21-1 and J usage is TRBJ1-1; the DNA was not compared with TRBD1, the D call given in the table. TRBV21-1 is termed a pseudogene. The CDR3 nucleotides are TGTGCCAGCAGCAAAGAAGTTACAGGTTATTGGAACACTGAAGCTTTCTTT. Its translation: CASSKEVTGYWNTEAFF.